One and the same sample provided the 12 T cell receptor beta chains below, sequenced in a study of T cells after yellow fever vaccination. TCRdb used MiXCR to reprocess the 5' RACE reads, holding one entry per CDR3 protein. The table records 200,000 to 300,000 distinct CDR3 sequences, 10% to 15% of them present only once. The input for sequencing was CD4+ T cells sorted from PBMCs, taken 45 days after the yellow fever booster vaccination. Every receptor here comes from a man between 25 and 39 years old who received the YFV17D yellow fever vaccine.

This clonotype has at least ten counts. The chain carries TRBV5-1 and TRBJ2-1; TRBD2 aligns across 10 bases. Germline trimming cut 2 bases from V and 3 bases from J; bases unmatched to any gene: 2. The CDR3 is 15 residues long. Germline V gene lookup returns CDR1 SGHRS and CDR2 YFSETQ. DNA for the CDR3: TGCGCCAGCAGCTTAGCGGGAGGGAACTACAATGAGCAGTTCTTC. It encodes CASSLAGGNYNEQFF.

This clonotype showed up many times. The rearrangement uses TRBV28 and TRBJ1-4; TRBD1 agrees at 7 bases. V trimming: 10 bases; J trimming: 3 bases; junction bases outside the gene matches: 2. CDR1 and CDR2 (germline): MDHEN, SYDVKM. The CDR3 totals 12 residues. In DNA form, the CDR3 reads TGTGCCACAGGGGGACCTAATGAAAAACTGTTTTTT. This encodes CATGGPNEKLFF.

The chain carries TRBV12-3 or TRBV12-4 and TRBJ2-1; 9 nucleotides agree with TRBD2. This CDR3 spans 13 amino acids. The V segment lost 8 bases and the J segment 6 bases; nucleotides outside the gene matches: 5. CDR3 loop: CASLIAGVNEQFF. CDR3 in DNA: TGTGCCAGCCTGATAGCGGGAGTCAATGAGCAGTTCTTC.

The chain combines TRBV20-1 with TRBJ2-5; 11 bases are shared with TRBD2. Germline V gene data show CDR1 as DFQATT and CDR2 as SNEGSKA (reference sequence). The CDR3 spans 14 residues. The trim removed 7 bases at V and 5 bases at J, leaving 9 bases unmatched. The CDR3 region is CSVRGLAGGETQYF. The CDR3 DNA follows: TGCAGTGTCAGGGGGCTAGCGGGAGGCGAGACCCAGTACTTC.

This clonotype turned up a few times. This sequence joins TRBV4-3 and TRBJ2-3, with TRBD2 identical over 11 bases. The V gene's germline CDR1 is LGHNA and CDR2 YSLEER. The ends lost 2 bases at V and 6 bases at J; junction bases unmatched: 7. The CDR3 has 16 residues. CDR3 protein: CASSQRGLAVGDTQYF. The DNA of the CDR3 is TGCGCCAGCAGCCAAAGGGGACTAGCGGTGGGGGATACGCAGTATTTT.

This clonotype was recorded at least ten times. V and J are TRBV12-3 or TRBV12-4 and TRBJ2-1; either TRBD1 or TRBD2 may supply D (5 bases each). CDR3 length: 14 residues. V shed 1 base and J shed 7 bases, with 11 bases lying between them. The CDR3 here is CASSLDRWGNEQFF. As DNA, the CDR3 is TGTGCCAGCAGTTTAGACCGCTGGGGGAATGAGCAGTTCTTC.

The V and J genes are TRBV5-6 and TRBJ2-3; D is undetermined. Trimming took off 3 bases at V and 8 bases at J, with 13 bases between the two ends. Germline CDR1 SGHDT, CDR2 YYEEEE. The CDR3 sequence is 13 residues long. CDR3 amino acids: CASSSGLGATQYF. The CDR3 bases are TGTGCCAGCAGCTCCGGGCTCGGTGCTACGCAGTATTTT.

This clonotype was seen many times. CDR3 DNA: TGTGCCAGCAGCTTTGGGGAGGGCACTGAAGCTTTCTTT. Translating gives CASSFGEGTEAFF. The chain combines TRBV11-1 with TRBJ1-1; D gene ambiguous. The CDR3 loop spans 13 amino acids. V was cut by 3 bases and J by 4 bases, with 9 bases left in between. Germline lookup yields CDR1 SGHAT and CDR2 FQDESV (reference sequence).

The V and J genes are TRBV5-1 and TRBJ2-1, with D perhaps matching TRBD2 (5 bases). This CDR3 is built from 13 residues. Trimming left V 2 bases short and J 10 bases short, with 13 bases between. The germline V gene has CDR1 SGHRS and CDR2 YFSETQ. The CDR3 region is CASSFGREWEQFF. In DNA, the CDR3 is TGCGCCAGCAGCTTTGGTCGGGAATGGGAGCAGTTCTTC.

The chain is built from TRBV27 and TRBJ2-2; D is unclear. The CDR3 consists of 16 residues. Per the germline V gene, CDR1 is MNHEY and CDR2 is SMNVEV (reference sequence). Trimming removed 0 bases from V and 4 bases from J, with 12 bases in between. CDR3 region: CASSLSSRLLTGELFF. Written as DNA, the CDR3 is TGTGCCAGCAGTTTATCGAGCAGGTTACTCACCGGGGAGCTGTTTTTT.

The V call is TRBV14, the J call TRBJ2-7, with D hard to call. Between the trimmed V and J ends, which lost 1 base and 3 bases, there was a span of 13 bases. The CDR3 runs 15 residues. Germline lookup yields CDR1 SGHDN and CDR2 FVKESK. CDR3 protein: CASSQGPGPLYEQYF. The CDR3 nucleotides read TGTGCCAGCAGCCAAGGGCCAGGACCCCTCTACGAGCAGTACTTC.

This clonotype has more than one count but fewer than ten. The chain uses TRBV6-5 and TRBJ2-5; 8 bases are shared with TRBD2. Germline CDR1 MNHEY, CDR2 SVGAGI. V trimming: 0 bases; J trimming: 4 bases; junction bases outside the gene matches: 7. The CDR3 sequence is 16 residues long. The CDR3 coding sequence is TGTGCCAGCAGTTACTCTACGAACGGGAGGGGAGAGACCCAGTACTTC. Amino acid sequence: CASSYSTNGRGETQYF.